This passage covers 9 T cell receptor beta chains from one sample sequenced in a study of blood T cell repertoires in COVID-19. TCRdb keeps only in-frame clones here, not all; method: immunoSEQ multiplex PCR. The sample has some 400,000 clones, about 89% seen once. Sequenced sample: peripheral blood. Receptors were obtained from a woman in her 30s with COVID-19, enrolled during active disease.

The V gene is TRBV3-1 (or the pseudogene TRBV3-2), the J gene TRBJ2-7; 8 bases fit TRBD2. CDR3 size: 14 residues. V lost 4 bases and J lost 6; bases outside the gene matches: 8. Germline values: CDR1 LGHDT, CDR2 YNNKEL (reference sequence). The CDR3 sequence is CASSPSGRTAEQYF. The CDR3, as DNA: TGTGCCAGCAGCCCAAGCGGGAGAACGGCCGAGCAGTACTTC.

The chain has TRBV4-1 and TRBJ2-7; 9 bases agree with TRBD2. Trimming removed 5 bases from V and 7 bases from J; junction bases left unmatched: 12. CDR1 MGHRA and CDR2 YSYEKL come from the germline V gene. This CDR3 spans 15 amino acids. CDR3 coding DNA: TGCGCCAGCAGCGCCATGACTAGCGGCCCGGGAGAGCAGTACTTC. Its translation: CASSAMTSGPGEQYF.

The V call is TRBV5-6, the J call TRBJ2-5; D is perhaps TRBD2 (6 bases). The germline V gene encodes CDR1 SGHDT and CDR2 YYEEEE. V gave up 4 bases and J gave up 5 bases, with 21 bases separating them. There are 16 residues in the CDR3. The DNA of the CDR3 is TGTGCCAGCAGCCCCGACCTGACTAGATCGGCCGAGACCCAGTACTTC. Protein: CASSPDLTRSAETQYF.

The chain uses TRBV29-1 and TRBJ1-6, with D possibly matching TRBD1 (6 bases). Looked up from germline, CDR1 is SQVTM and CDR2 is ANQGSEA. This CDR3 comprises 13 residues. Trimming pared 6 bases from V and 7 bases from J, leaving 13 bases between. This CDR3 is CSVQDSSNSPLHF. The DNA for the CDR3 is TGCAGCGTGCAGGACAGCTCAAATTCACCCCTCCACTTT.

This clone was picked up a small number of times. The chain is built from TRBV12-5 and TRBJ2-5, with TRBD2 matching 14 bases. CDR1 and CDR2 (germline): LGHNT, FRNRAP. The V segment lost 7 bases and the J segment 5 bases; nucleotides outside the gene matches: 18. CDR3 length equals 19 residues. The CDR3 DNA sequence: TGTGCTAGTGCCCCAATTGAGGACGGGACTAGCGGGAGTGGCGAGACCCAGTACTTC. It codes for CASAPIEDGTSGSGETQYF. Full variable domain (remainder filled in from reference TRBV12-5 and TRBJ2-5): DARVTQTPRHKVTEMGQEVTMRCQPILGHNTVFWYRQTMMQGLELLAYFRNRAPLDDSGMPKDRFSAEMPDATLATLKIQPSEPRDSAVYFCASAPIEDGTSGSGETQYFGPGTRLLVL.

There are a few counts of this clone. V and J are TRBV9 and TRBJ1-2; D might be TRBD1 (5 bases). Germline V gene data show CDR1 as SGDLS and CDR2 as YYNGEE. This CDR3 has 12 residues. The V end was cut by 2 bases, the J end by 8 bases, with 10 bases between. The CDR3 loop is CASSVQGRGYTF. Here the CDR3 DNA reads TGTGCCAGCAGCGTCCAGGGTCGAGGCTACACCTTC. Complete variable domain (other parts from reference TRBV9 and TRBJ1-2): DSGVTQTPKHLITATGQRVTLRCSPRSGDLSVYWYQQSLDQGLQFLIQYYNGEERAKGNILERFSAQQFPDLHSELNLSSLELGDSALYFCASSVQGRGYTFGSGTRLTVV.

The rearrangement links TRBV25-1 to TRBJ2-7, with D perhaps matching TRBD2 (5 bases). The CDR3 is 16 amino acids. V lost 2 bases and J 5 bases, leaving 19 bases between the germline ends. Germline V gene data show CDR1 as MGHDK and CDR2 as SYGVNS. The CDR3 spells CASSEPPRGSKNEQYF. In DNA form, the CDR3 reads TGTGCCAGCAGTGAACCGCCTCGGGGTAGCAAGAACGAGCAGTACTTC.

The chain combines TRBV12-1 with TRBJ1-4; the DNA was not used to check the table's D call, TRBD1. TRBV12-1 is annotated as a pseudogene. The CDR3 extends over 16 amino acids. The CDR3 coding sequence is TGTGCCAGCAGCTTGGACAGGGGGATGGCTAATGAAAAACTGTTTTTT. This codes for CASSLDRGMANEKLFF.

This chain links TRBV7-9 with TRBJ1-6, with D perhaps matching TRBD1 (5 bases). CDR1 and CDR2 (germline): SEHNR, FQNEAQ (reference sequence). The CDR3 loop spans 12 amino acids. The ends were cut back, 1 base at V and 14 bases at J, with 9 bases in the middle. The CDR3 region has the DNA TGTGCCAGCAGCTTAGGGGGGGAGACCCTCCACTTT. Translation: CASSLGGETLHF.